One and the same sample provided the 7 T cell receptor beta chains below, sequenced in a study of tissue T cells after allogeneic stem cell transplantation. The assay was immunoSEQ multiplex PCR, and TCRdb's table has in-frame clones only and misses some. Of about 5,400 clones in the sample, 60% to 85% were seen once. Specimen: blood, collected before transplantation. Receptor source: a man between 40 and 70 years old who later had graft-versus-host disease after an allogeneic stem cell transplant.

The genes are TRBV29-1 and TRBJ2-1; 11 nucleotides match TRBD2. Germline CDR1 is SQVTM and CDR2 is ANQGSEA. There are 21 residues in the CDR3. V dropped 7 bases and J dropped 0; count of bases not matched to a gene: 23. The CDR3 protein is CSALGQGRTSGSRLSYNEQFF. The CDR3 DNA follows: TGCAGCGCCCTGGGGCAAGGGCGGACTAGCGGGTCCAGACTCTCCTACAATGAGCAGTTCTTC.

This clone was observed a handful of times. The chain couples TRBV19 to TRBJ2-7, with 7 bases matching TRBD2. This CDR3 contains 13 residues. In germline, CDR1 is LNHDA, CDR2 SQIVND (reference sequence). Unmatched junction bases numbered 9, after V lost 6 bases and J lost 7 bases. CDR3 in DNA: TGTGCCAGTAGCACACGAGCGGGAACGGAGCAGTACTTC. Translated: CASSTRAGTEQYF.

This clone is a singleton in its sample. The chain couples TRBV28 to TRBJ2-1; no firm D call. The CDR3 totals 15 residues. Germline CDR1 and CDR2: MDHEN and SYDVKM. V was clipped by 2 bases and J by 4 bases, with 12 bases between them. The DNA for the CDR3 is TGTGCCAGCAGTTTAAGCCAGTCGGGTTACAATGAGCAGTTCTTC. This gives the protein CASSLSQSGYNEQFF.

The rearrangement uses TRBV15 and TRBJ1-5; a possible D gene is TRBD1 (6 bases). The CDR3 consists of 16 residues. Looked up from germline, CDR1 is LNHNV and CDR2 is YYDKDF (reference sequence). Deletions cut 1 base from V and 6 bases from J, with 16 bases between. The CDR3: CATSRVIMKGGQPQHF. The CDR3 coding sequence is TGTGCCACCAGCAGAGTTATCATGAAGGGGGGTCAGCCCCAGCATTTT.

This clone has a single count. The chain recombines TRBV9 with TRBJ1-1; D is uncertain. The V end was cut by 4 bases, the J end by 8 bases, with 15 bases between. This CDR3 has 13 amino acids. Germline V CDR1 and CDR2: SGDLS, YYNGEE. CDR3 loop: CASSSELIGEAFF. The DNA for the CDR3 is TGTGCCAGCAGCTCCGAACTCATTGGGGAAGCTTTCTTT.

The chain employs TRBV7-6 and TRBJ2-1, with D possibly matching TRBD2 (5 bases). Deletions cut 5 bases from V and 15 bases from J, with 17 bases between. Germline V gene sequence: CDR1 SGHVS, CDR2 FNYEAQ. The CDR3 sequence is 12 residues long. The CDR3 loop is CASSPLEPRGFF. For the CDR3, the DNA is TGTGCCAGCAGCCCACTCGAACCTCGGGGGTTCTTC. Using reference TRBV7-6 and TRBJ2-1 for the parts outside the CDR3, the full variable domain is GAGVSQSPRYKVTKRGQDVALRCDPISGHVSLYWYRQALGQGPEFLTYFNYEAQQDKSGLPNDRFSAERPEGSISTLTIQRTEQRDSAMYRCASSPLEPRGFFGPGTRLTVL.

The rearrangement links TRBV19 to TRBJ1-4, with D unresolved. V shed 5 bases and J shed 2 bases, with 9 bases lying between them. The germline V gene has CDR1 LNHDA and CDR2 SQIVND (reference sequence). This CDR3 region has 14 residues. CDR3 coding DNA: TGTGCCAGTAGTGGAGTATCGACTAATGAAAAACTGTTTTTT. Translated: CASSGVSTNEKLFF. Filled out from reference TRBV19 and TRBJ1-4, the complete variable domain reads DGGITQSPKYLFRKEGQNVTLSCEQNLNHDAMYWYRQDPGQGLRLIYYSQIVNDFQKGDIAEGYSVSREKKESFPLTVTSAQKNPTAFYLCASSGVSTNEKLFFGSGTQLSVL.